These 5 T cell receptor beta chains share one sample of origin, sequenced in a study of T cell responses to AZD1222 COVID-19 vaccine. Repertoires were generated with immunoSEQ multiplex PCR, while TCRdb's copy carries only in-frame clones and drops some. Among 65,000 to 95,000 clones listed, around 90% were seen once. The sequencing used peripheral blood, collected on day 0 of MenACWY control vaccination. All receptors come from an adult in good health.

This chain links TRBV19 with TRBJ1-1, with TRBD1 matching over 8 bases. The germline V gene has CDR1 LNHDA and CDR2 SQIVND (reference sequence). The ends lost 6 bases at V and 3 bases at J; junction bases unmatched: 9. The CDR3 totals 15 residues. The CDR3 DNA follows: TGTGCCAGTAGGGACCAGACAGGGGCGGACACTGAAGCTTTCTTT. Amino acids: CASRDQTGADTEAFF.

V is TRBV5-6 and J is TRBJ2-5; D is uncertain. This CDR3 is built from 11 residues. Germline values: CDR1 SGHDT, CDR2 YYEEEE. V gave up 4 bases and J gave up 5 bases, with 6 bases separating them. CDR3 region: CASSLHETQYF. In DNA form, the CDR3 reads TGTGCCAGCAGCCTCCATGAGACCCAGTACTTC.

The chain employs TRBV6-5 and TRBJ1-2, with D possibly being TRBD1 (6 bases). There are 13 residues in the CDR3. V lost 6 bases, J lost 6 bases, and 14 bases lay in between. Germline CDR1 is MNHEY and CDR2 is SVGAGI. The CDR3 DNA reads as TGTGCCAGCAGGGGAACAGGGTACGATGGCTACACCTTC. Translation: CASRGTGYDGYTF.

The chain carries TRBV7-9 and TRBJ2-4; 8 bases line up with TRBD2. Per the germline V gene, CDR1 is SEHNR and CDR2 is FQNEAQ (reference sequence). The CDR3 is made up of 16 amino acids. With 5 bases clipped from V and 6 bases from J, the junction kept 12 bases outside the gene matches. In nucleotides, the CDR3 is TGTGCCAGCAGCCCGGGGGGGACATCACAAGGAAACATTCAGTACTTC. It translates to CASSPGGTSQGNIQYF. Combining the CDR3 with reference TRBV7-9 and TRBJ2-4 gives the whole variable domain DTGVSQNPRHKITKRGQNVTFRCDPISEHNRLYWYRQTLGQGPEFLTYFQNEAQLEKSRLLSDRFSAERPKGSFSTLEIQRTEQGDSAMYLCASSPGGTSQGNIQYFGAGTRLSVL.

The V call is TRBV11-1, the J call TRBJ1-6, with D perhaps matching TRBD1 (6 bases). V was cut by 4 bases and J by 7 bases, with 17 bases left in between. Germline loops: CDR1 SGHAT, CDR2 FQDESV (reference sequence). The CDR3 length is 16 residues. The chain's CDR3 is CASSYLGRGQNSPLHF. CDR3 DNA: TGTGCCAGCAGCTACCTCGGACGGGGACAAAATTCACCCCTCCACTTT.